This entry is about one TCR beta chain. The specificity of this receptor is unknown. No much larger clonotype is one base removed from it; base qualities were not supplied. Patients with a history of autoimmune disease or receiving systemic immunosuppression were excluded from the trial. Peripheral blood for TCR sequencing was collected from all dose cohorts at baseline, on cycle 4 day 1, and on cycle 7 day 1. Samples were obtained from an open-label, multicenter, first-in-human phase I dose-escalation trial of ivuxolimab. The trial enrolled adults with locally advanced or metastatic head and neck squamous cell, hepatocellular, melanoma or renal cell carcinoma. Before TCR sequencing, CD4+ T cells and CD8+ T cells from peripheral blood were sorted into separate populations. V is cut back by 7 bases and J by 1 base, with 6 bases in the junction unmatched. Counted from cysteine to phenylalanine, this CDR3 has 14 amino acids. The CDR3 DNA has 42 bases and is translated from base 1. CDR1 and CDR2, per the germline V gene (reference sequence), are LNHDA and SQIVND.

To sequence the TCRbeta CDR3 region, genomic DNA was isolated from the sorted cells. TCRbeta CDR3 regions were sequenced using the immunoSEQ Assay. The immuneACCESS repertoire file appears here via TCRdb, limited to in-frame rearrangements. These files lack a portion of the clones; in checked studies, under half of the deficit traces to unresolved V genes, and the cause of the others is not known. The sample table contains tens of thousands of clones; only one count was recorded for around nine tenths of them. In total, the top ten clones hold 0.75% to 0.9% of the sample. The sample originates from a study of OX40 agonist ivuxolimab in advanced cancers. A note on the overall study: Ivuxolimab was an agonistic, fully human IgG2 monoclonal antibody directed against OX40 (CD134), a costimulatory receptor. Intravenous ivuxolimab was administered to patients every 2 weeks at six dose levels: 0.01, 0.1, 0.3, 1.5, 3 and 10 mg/kg. Among the roughly 52 dose-escalation patients, about 20 had hepatocellular carcinoma, 15 or so melanoma, 9 renal cell carcinoma and 9 head and neck cancer. In the dose-escalation cohort, 70% to 85% of patients were male, and the mean age was 60 years with a range of about 20 to 90. Prior anti-PD-1, anti-PD-L1 or anti-CTLA-4 therapy was permitted, and approximately 41% of dose-escalation patients had received checkpoint inhibitors. Three dose-escalation patients achieved partial responses, one with hepatocellular carcinoma and two with cutaneous melanoma. Peripheral TCRbeta sequencing was intended to test whether TCR sequence diversity was altered and clonal T-cell expansion was caused by ivuxolimab. The paper covers the monotherapy dose-escalation part of the phase I ivuxolimab trial, which included N ≈ 57 patients.

General findings and caveats noted by the study authors: Clonal expansion of both CD4+ and CD8+ blood T cells was observed from baseline to week 6 at doses 0.1 to 3.0 mg/kg. Low levels of normalized T-cell clonal expansion were also seen in some patients who did not respond. The antigen specificity of the clonally expanded peripheral T cells was not determined. In the 0.1-3.0 mg/kg groups, partial responders had among the lowest normalized peripheral clonal expansion, particularly in CD8+ T cells. After ivuxolimab, CD8+ T cells had more expanded clones than CD4+ T cells on average.

The sequence is built from TRBV19 and TRBJ1-1, with 7 bases aligning to TRBD1. The TCR originated in an adult with an advanced solid tumor such as melanoma, head and neck, liver or kidney cancer. This material consisted of CD4+ or CD8+ T cells sorted from blood, taken in a trial of the OX40 agonist ivuxolimab. This receptor has the CDR3 CASTTDRTNTEAFF. Here is the DNA: TGTGCCAGTACCACGGACAGGACGAACACTGAAGCTTTCTTT.